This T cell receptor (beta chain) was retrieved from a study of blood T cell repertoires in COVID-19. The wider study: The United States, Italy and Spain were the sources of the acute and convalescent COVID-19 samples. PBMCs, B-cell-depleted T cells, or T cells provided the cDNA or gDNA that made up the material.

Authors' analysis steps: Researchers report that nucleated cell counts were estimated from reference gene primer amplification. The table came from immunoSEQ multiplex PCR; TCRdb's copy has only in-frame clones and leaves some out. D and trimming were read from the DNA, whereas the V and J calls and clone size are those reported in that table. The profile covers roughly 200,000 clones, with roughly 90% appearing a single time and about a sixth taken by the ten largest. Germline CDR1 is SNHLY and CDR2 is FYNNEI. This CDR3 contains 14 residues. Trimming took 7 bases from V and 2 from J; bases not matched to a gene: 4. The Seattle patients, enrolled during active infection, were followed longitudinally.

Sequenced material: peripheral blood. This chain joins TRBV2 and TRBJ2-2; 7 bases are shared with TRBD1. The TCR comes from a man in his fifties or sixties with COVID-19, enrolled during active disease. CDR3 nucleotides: TGTGCCAGCAAGGGACAGAGTAACACCGGGGAGCTGTTTTTT. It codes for CASKGQSNTGELFF.